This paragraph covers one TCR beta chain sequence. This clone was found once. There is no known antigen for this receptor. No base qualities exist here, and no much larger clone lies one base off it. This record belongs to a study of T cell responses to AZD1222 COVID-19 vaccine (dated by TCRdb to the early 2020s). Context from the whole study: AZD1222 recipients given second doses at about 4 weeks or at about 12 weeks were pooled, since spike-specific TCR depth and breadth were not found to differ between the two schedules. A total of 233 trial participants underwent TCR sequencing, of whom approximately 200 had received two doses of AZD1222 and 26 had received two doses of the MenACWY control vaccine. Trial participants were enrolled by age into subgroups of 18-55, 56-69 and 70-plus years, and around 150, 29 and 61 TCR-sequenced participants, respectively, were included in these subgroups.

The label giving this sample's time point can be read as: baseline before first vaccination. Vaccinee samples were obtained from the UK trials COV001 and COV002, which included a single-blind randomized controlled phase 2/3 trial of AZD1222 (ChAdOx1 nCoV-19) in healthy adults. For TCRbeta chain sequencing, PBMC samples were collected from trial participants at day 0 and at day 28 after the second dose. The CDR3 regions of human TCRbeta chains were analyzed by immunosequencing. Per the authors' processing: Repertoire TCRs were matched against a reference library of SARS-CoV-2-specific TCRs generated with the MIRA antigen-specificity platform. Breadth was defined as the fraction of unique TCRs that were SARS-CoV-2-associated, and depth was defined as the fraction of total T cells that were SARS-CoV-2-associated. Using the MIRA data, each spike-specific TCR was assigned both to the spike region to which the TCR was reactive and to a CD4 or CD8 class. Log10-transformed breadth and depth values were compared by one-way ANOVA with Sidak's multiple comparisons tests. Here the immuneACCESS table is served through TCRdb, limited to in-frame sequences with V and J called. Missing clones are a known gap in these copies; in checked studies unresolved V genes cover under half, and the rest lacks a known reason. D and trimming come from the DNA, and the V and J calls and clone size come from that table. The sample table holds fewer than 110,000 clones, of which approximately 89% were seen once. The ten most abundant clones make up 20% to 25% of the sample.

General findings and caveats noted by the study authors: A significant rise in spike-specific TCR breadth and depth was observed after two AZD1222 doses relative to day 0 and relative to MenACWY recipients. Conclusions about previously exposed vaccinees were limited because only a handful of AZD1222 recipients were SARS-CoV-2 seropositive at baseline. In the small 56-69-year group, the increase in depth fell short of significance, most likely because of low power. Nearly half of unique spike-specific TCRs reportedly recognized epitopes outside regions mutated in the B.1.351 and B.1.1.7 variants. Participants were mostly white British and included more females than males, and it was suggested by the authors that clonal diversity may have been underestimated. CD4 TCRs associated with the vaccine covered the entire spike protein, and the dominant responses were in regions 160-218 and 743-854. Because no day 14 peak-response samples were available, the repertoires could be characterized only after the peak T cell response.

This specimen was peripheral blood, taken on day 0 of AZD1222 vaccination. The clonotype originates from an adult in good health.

The CDR3: CASSLALDRNYGYTF. The DNA sequence is as follows: TGTGCCAGCAGCTTAGCCCTAGACAGGAACTATGGCTACACCTTC. The rearrangement joined TRBV7-8 to TRBJ1-2, and TRBD1 may be the D gene, going by 6 matching bases. Including cysteine and phenylalanine, the CDR3 has 15 amino acids. The CDR3 DNA has 45 bases and is translated from base 1. The trim is 0 bases for V and 2 bases for J, with a gap of 10 bases between the germline ends. CDR1 and CDR2 are drawn from the germline V gene: SGHVS, FQNEAQ.